This TCR beta chain was found in a study of blood T cells in healthy people across ages. Study outcomes and limitations: Whereas aged donors had fewer naive CD4+ cells, long-lived donors had more of them and higher diversity.

A second PCR, run for about 6 to 12 cycles, used a sample-barcoded 5' primer plus a J-beta primer mix. A template-switch adaptor containing 12 random nucleotides labeled each cDNA molecule. Any given sample supplied a minimum of 3 million CDR3-containing paired-end reads. TCRdb itself ran the 5' RACE reads through MiXCR, one entry per CDR3 protein. The sample lists around 620,000 distinct CDR3 sequences, approximately 27% occurring once. Comment on this clonotype: Its antigen remains unknown.

Germline CDR1 and CDR2: SGHAT and FQNNGV. V was clipped by 5 bases and J by 5 bases, with 15 bases between them. The CDR3 spans 14 residues. The total RNA that was extracted per sample amounted to at least 5.5 micrograms. Sequenced material: blood. The chain carries TRBV11-2 and TRBJ1-1; weak D call: TRBD1 (6 bases). The sequence derives from a woman in her seventies in good health. The CDR3 nucleotides read TGTGCCAGCAGCAAACAGGGCGGGGGTACTGAAGCTTTCTTT. Protein product: CASSKQGGGTEAFF.